The rows below give T cell receptor beta chains drawn from one sample of a study of cytomegalovirus exposure and HLA in healthy donors. Clones were read by immunoSEQ multiplex PCR, and TCRdb kept only the in-frame ones, dropping some. The sample has approximately 80,000 clones, roughly 78% seen once. Sequencing was performed on PBMCs. These receptors were collected from a male donor in good health and CMV-seropositive. Each CDR3 is given with its conserved first and last residue. A D gene is named only where the DNA matches it firmly. The listing skips clone size in some rows; elsewhere it reads once, few, many or a size class.

clone size	V gene	D gene	J gene	CDR3 DNA	CDR3 protein
once	TRBV7-9	NA	TRBJ2-2	TGTGCCAGCAGGGCTTCGGGCCAGCGGGACACCGGGGAGCTGTTTTTT	CASRASGQRDTGELFF
NA	TRBV4-1	NA	TRBJ2-7	TGCGCCAGCAGCCAGAGAACAGGATCCGAGCAGTACTTC	CASSQRTGSEQYF
NA	TRBV5-1	TRBD1	TRBJ1-1	TGCGCCAGCAGCTTGCGCCAGGGGGCGAGGTATGAAGCTTTCTTT	CASSLRQGARYEAFF
once	TRBV29-1	NA	TRBJ2-3	TGCAGCGCCGGGATTGTCCAGCGGGTCGGAAGAGATACGCAGTATTTT	CSAGIVQRVGRDTQYF
NA	TRBV19	NA	TRBJ2-2	TGTGCCAGTAGTATAGCCCCTGGCGGTGCGAACACCGGGGAGCTGTTTTTT	CASSIAPGGANTGELFF
NA	TRBV29-1	TRBD2	TRBJ2-3	TGCAGCGTTGATTGGGGACTAGCGCAGGATACGCAGTATTTT	CSVDWGLAQDTQYF
few	TRBV30	TRBD2	TRBJ2-1	TGTGCCTTGCAAGGGGGACTAGCGGGTTATAATGAGCAGTTCTTC	CALQGGLAGYNEQFF
NA	TRBV29-1	TRBD2	TRBJ2-1	TGCAGCGTTGACCCCGGGACTAGGCACAATGAGCAGTTCTTC	CSVDPGTRHNEQFF
few	TRBV5-1	TRBD1	TRBJ2-5	TGCGCCAGCAACCGGCAGGGGGCGCAAGAGACCCAGTACTTC	CASNRQGAQETQYF
many	TRBV5-1	TRBD2	TRBJ2-3	TGCGCCAGCAGTTTAAGCGGGGCTAGCACAGATACGCAGTATTTT	CASSLSGASTDTQYF
NA	TRBV7-2	TRBD1	TRBJ1-1	TGTGCCAGCAGCTCGACGGGACAGGGACGAACTGAAGCTTTCTTT	CASSSTGQGRTEAFF
NA	TRBV6-6	TRBD1	TRBJ2-3	TGTGCCAGCAGAATAGGACAGGGTGGCACAGATACGCAGTATTTT	CASRIGQGGTDTQYF